Following are 32 T cell receptor beta chains from one sample sequenced in a study of blood T cell repertoires in COVID-19. Produced via immunoSEQ multiplex PCR; TCRdb's table is partial and in-frame only. The sample yields over 450,000 clones, roughly 89% seen once. Sequencing was performed on peripheral blood. These receptor sequences come from a man younger than 35 with COVID-19, enrolled during active disease.

The chain recombines TRBV27 with TRBJ2-7; TRBD2 matches at 9 bases. After removal of 0 bases from V and 3 bases from J, the junction contained 6 bases not matched to a gene. CDR3 length equals 16 residues. CDR1 is MNHEY and CDR2 is SMNVEV in the germline V gene (reference sequence). The CDR3 DNA reads as TGTGCCAGCAGTTTATCATTCTCTAGCGGGGTCTACGAGCAGTACTTC. Translating it yields CASSLSFSSGVYEQYF.

Worth noting for this clone: Sequence at one end of the junction differs from germline and may be a read error. The V gene is TRBV29-1, the J gene TRBJ2-1; TRBD2 aligns across 11 bases. There are 15 residues in the CDR3. Germline V gene data show CDR1 as SQVTM and CDR2 as ANQGSEA. As DNA, the CDR3 is TGCAGCGGTGAAGGGGGACTAGCGGATTACAATGAGCAGTTCTTC. Protein product: CSGEGGLADYNEQFF.

The gene calls are TRBV9 and TRBJ2-1; possible D gene TRBD2, 6 bases. V was cut by 4 bases and J by 0 bases, with 14 bases left in between. The CDR3 length is 16 residues. Germline CDR1 reads SGDLS; CDR2 reads YYNGEE. CDR3 amino acids: CASSFNPGGSYNEQFF. CDR3 DNA sequence: TGTGCCAGCAGCTTCAACCCCGGGGGCTCCTACAATGAGCAGTTCTTC.

This clone was seen just once. J is TRBJ2-3 and V is TRBV4-1; 7 bases align to TRBD1. The CDR3 extends over 15 amino acids. Germline V CDR1 and CDR2: MGHRA, YSYEKL. The ends lost 6 bases at V and 2 bases at J; junction bases unmatched: 8. CDR3 amino acids: CASRQGYRATDTQYF. CDR3 nucleotides: TGCGCCAGCAGACAGGGGTACCGGGCCACAGATACGCAGTATTTT.

The rearrangement links TRBV2 to TRBJ1-5; tentative D call: TRBD1 (6 bases). This CDR3 region has 16 residues. Germline lookup yields CDR1 SNHLY and CDR2 FYNNEI. V lost 2 bases to trimming and J lost 4 bases, with 15 bases between them. The CDR3 nucleotides are TGTGCCAGCAGTGAATCGGTAGGGGGTGTAAATCAGCCCCAGCATTTT. Amino acid sequence: CASSESVGGVNQPQHF.

The rearrangement joins TRBV6-2 or TRBV6-3 to TRBJ1-6; D is unclear. The germline V gene encodes CDR1 MNHEY and CDR2 SVGEGT. This CDR3 contains 19 residues. V dropped 0 bases and J dropped 0 bases, with 15 bases sitting between them. As DNA, the CDR3 is TGTGCCAGCAGTTACTCACCGCGAAGATCGAGCTCCTATAATTCACCCCTCCACTTT. This encodes CASSYSPRRSSSYNSPLHF.

V and J are TRBV27 and TRBJ2-7; 9 bases are a match to TRBD1. Germline V lookup: CDR1 MNHEY, CDR2 SMNVEV (reference sequence). V trimming: 6 bases; J trimming: 6 bases; junction bases outside the gene matches: 9. CDR3 size: 14 residues. The DNA of the CDR3 is TGTGCCAGCAGCTTTCCCGGGACAGGGTCCGAGCAGTACTTC. Encoded protein: CASSFPGTGSEQYF.

The genes are TRBV3-1 (or the pseudogene TRBV3-2) and TRBJ2-5; 15 bases match TRBD2. Germline V gene lookup returns CDR1 LGHDT and CDR2 YNNKEL (reference sequence). With 1 base clipped from V and 7 bases from J, the junction kept 16 bases outside the gene matches. The CDR3 is 20 amino acids. CDR3 nucleotide sequence: TGTGCCAGCAGCCAAGGCGCGACCGGGACTAGCGGGGGGCCGCGGGGGACCCAGTACTTC. Its translation is CASSQGATGTSGGPRGTQYF.

V usage is TRBV5-6 and J usage is TRBJ2-2; no clear D gene. Trimming took 4 bases from V and 6 from J, leaving 7 bases between them. The CDR3 loop spans 12 amino acids. Germline values: CDR1 SGHDT, CDR2 YYEEEE. Here the CDR3 reads CASSPQAGELFF. DNA of the CDR3: TGTGCCAGCAGCCCACAAGCCGGGGAGCTGTTTTTT.

The rearrangement links TRBV30 to TRBJ1-2; TRBD1 aligns across 7 bases. This CDR3 contains 12 residues. Germline V gene data show CDR1 as GTSNPN and CDR2 as SVGIG (reference sequence). With V trimmed by 5 bases and J by 7 bases, 7 bases remained unmatched. The CDR3 coding sequence is TGTGCCTGGGAGGGGACAGCAGCTGGCTACACCTTC. Its protein is CAWEGTAAGYTF. Looking up the rest from reference TRBV30 and TRBJ1-2 gives the full variable domain: SQTIHQWPATLVQPVGSPLSLECTVEGTSNPNLYWYRQAAGRGLQLLFYSVGIGQISSEVPQNLSASRPQDRQFILSSKKLLLSDSGFYLCAWEGTAAGYTFGSGTRLTVV.

The chain carries TRBV6-1 and TRBJ2-7; D may be TRBD2 (6 bases). Germline lookup yields CDR1 MNHNS and CDR2 SASEGT. V lost 0 bases, J lost 2 bases, and 14 bases lay in between. This CDR3 is built from 16 residues. The chain's CDR3 is CASSEAYREPAYEQYF. As DNA, the CDR3 is TGTGCCAGCAGTGAAGCGTACCGGGAGCCCGCCTACGAGCAGTACTTC.

CDR3 sequence reads: CASSGNVGETQYF. CDR3 coding DNA: TGCGCCAGCAGTGGGAACGTCGGGGAGACCCAGTACTTC. The rearrangement links TRBV10-1 to TRBJ2-5; D call uncertain. The CDR3 loop spans 13 amino acids. Trimming shortened V by 4 bases and J by 5 bases, and 11 bases separated the two germline ends. Germline lookup yields CDR1 WNHNN and CDR2 SYGVQD (reference sequence).

The J gene is TRBJ1-3, the V gene TRBV7-9; 9 nucleotides agree with TRBD1. Germline V gene lookup returns CDR1 SEHNR and CDR2 FQNEAQ (reference sequence). The trim removed 6 bases at V and 5 bases at J, leaving 14 bases unmatched. The CDR3 sequence is 17 residues long. CDR3 loop: CASSHNPTGGMRNTIYF. CDR3 DNA sequence: TGTGCCAGCAGTCATAACCCGACAGGGGGAATGAGAAACACCATATATTTT.

The chain carries TRBV9 and TRBJ2-3; possibly TRBD2 for D (7 bases). The CDR3 runs 17 residues. The germline V and J ends were trimmed by 0 bases and 4 bases, with 18 bases remaining between them. CDR1 is SGDLS, CDR2 YYNGEE, per germline. The CDR3 region is CASSVAGGGASPDTQYF. The CDR3 nucleotides read TGTGCCAGCAGCGTAGCTGGAGGGGGGGCCTCTCCAGATACGCAGTATTTT. The entire variable domain, with the rest obtained from reference TRBV9 and TRBJ2-3, is as follows: DSGVTQTPKHLITATGQRVTLRCSPRSGDLSVYWYQQSLDQGLQFLIQYYNGEERAKGNILERFSAQQFPDLHSELNLSSLELGDSALYFCASSVAGGGASPDTQYFGPGTRLTVL.

The V gene is TRBV21-1, the J gene TRBJ2-7; the table's D call, TRBD1, was not checked against the DNA. TRBV21-1 is a recognized pseudogene. CDR3 length: 13 amino acids. CDR3 amino acids: CATSNRDPYEQYF. The CDR3 DNA reads as TGTGCCACAAGCAACAGGGATCCGTACGAGCAGTACTTC.

The chain combines TRBV2 with TRBJ2-7; 11 bases align to TRBD1. CDR1 and CDR2 from the germline V gene are SNHLY and FYNNEI. CDR3 length: 15 amino acids. V lost 7 bases and J lost 2; bases outside the gene matches: 7. CDR3 sequence (DNA): TGTGCCAGCATACTCGCGGGACAGGGGGCCTACGAGCAGTACTTC. Protein sequence: CASILAGQGAYEQYF. The whole variable domain, filled in from reference TRBV2 and TRBJ2-7, reads EPEVTQTPSHQVTQMGQEVILRCVPISNHLYFYWYRQILGQKVEFLVSFYNNEISEKSEIFDDQFSVERPDGSNFTLKIRSTKLEDSAMYFCASILAGQGAYEQYFGPGTRLTVT.

V gene TRBV7-6 combines with J gene TRBJ1-6; D is possibly TRBD1 (5 bases). V lost 5 bases and J 8 bases, leaving 10 bases between the germline ends. In germline, CDR1 is SGHVS, CDR2 FNYEAQ. This CDR3 contains 13 residues. The chain's CDR3 is CASSLGGDSPLHF. The CDR3 DNA sequence: TGTGCCAGCAGCCTGGGGGGTGATTCACCCCTCCACTTT.

The V call is TRBV7-6, the J call TRBJ1-4, with D hard to call. The CDR3 is 15 residues long. Germline V gene sequence: CDR1 SGHVS, CDR2 FNYEAQ. V dropped 1 base and J dropped 8 bases, with 14 bases sitting between them. This chain's CDR3 is CASSLGSGIKEKLFF. The CDR3 DNA reads TGTGCCAGCAGCTTAGGCTCGGGTATAAAGGAAAAACTGTTTTTT.

The chain recombines TRBV11-2 with TRBJ2-5, with D uncertain. Trimming removed 5 bases from V and 4 bases from J, with 14 bases in between. In germline, CDR1 is SGHAT, CDR2 FQNNGV. The CDR3 has 14 residues. CDR3 sequence (DNA): TGTGCCAGCAGCGGCCAAGTGCGGCGAGAGACCCAGTACTTC. Encoded protein: CASSGQVRRETQYF.

The chain recombines TRBV29-1 with TRBJ1-1; D call uncertain. The germline CDR1 and CDR2 sequences are SQVTM and ANQGSEA. Deletions cut 1 base from V and 0 bases from J, with 3 bases between. The CDR3 has 12 amino acids. The chain's CDR3 is CSVEVMNTEAFF. The CDR3 DNA follows: TGCAGCGTTGAAGTAATGAACACTGAAGCTTTCTTT.

The chain couples TRBV18 to TRBJ2-3, with D possibly being TRBD2 (5 bases). The V end was cut by 8 bases, the J end by 6 bases, with 15 bases between. Germline V gene data show CDR1 as KGHSH and CDR2 as LQKENI. The CDR3 has 13 residues. As DNA, the CDR3 is TGTGCCAGCGTGAAGGGTGAGCGGGATACGCAGTATTTT. It codes for CASVKGERDTQYF.

The chain joins TRBV20-1 to TRBJ2-1; a weak D match, TRBD2 (5 bases). The CDR3 totals 13 residues. Trimming took 3 bases from V and 9 from J, leaving 15 bases between them. The germline V gene encodes CDR1 DFQATT and CDR2 SNEGSKA (reference sequence). CDR3 nucleotide sequence: TGCAGTGCTAGTTACCTAGCTCCCCCTGAGCAGTTCTTC. This gives the protein CSASYLAPPEQFF.

This clone was seen a single time. The V and J genes are TRBV7-9 and TRBJ1-1; 7 nucleotides match TRBD1. Per the germline V gene, CDR1 is SEHNR and CDR2 is FQNEAQ (reference sequence). The CDR3 loop spans 12 amino acids. V lost 1 base and J lost 10; bases outside the gene matches: 3. The CDR3, as DNA: TGTGCCAGCAGCTTAGGGACAGGCCGAGCTTTCTTT. Protein sequence: CASSLGTGRAFF.

The chain couples TRBV6-5 to TRBJ2-7; D remains unclear. Trimming cost V 3 bases and J 11 bases, with 11 bases left between them. Germline CDR1 reads MNHEY; CDR2 reads SVGAGI. This CDR3 has 11 residues. The CDR3 region has the DNA TGTGCCAGCAGTTATACTACGAGCAAGTACTTC. Translated: CASSYTTSKYF.

The chain recombines TRBV27 with TRBJ2-7, with 8 nucleotides matching TRBD2. V was pared by 7 bases and J by 0 bases, with 14 bases of the junction left unmatched. The CDR3 has 17 residues. In germline, CDR1 is MNHEY, CDR2 SMNVEV (reference sequence). For the CDR3, the DNA is TGTGCCAGCAAGCCCTGGGGGGTCGGGAGGGGCTCCTACGAGCAGTACTTC. It encodes CASKPWGVGRGSYEQYF.

The rearrangement joins TRBV6-6 to TRBJ2-1, with TRBD2 as a possible D gene (5 bases). The CDR3 is 13 residues long. CDR1 MNHNY and CDR2 SVGAGI come from the germline V gene (reference sequence). The V end lost 2 bases, the J end lost 7 bases, and 9 bases lay between the germline ends. The CDR3 region is CASSYTTGNEQFF. CDR3 nucleotide sequence: TGTGCCAGCAGTTACACCACGGGAAATGAGCAGTTCTTC.

V is TRBV11-3 and J is TRBJ1-1, with D perhaps matching TRBD1 (6 bases). The CDR3 contains 15 residues. V lost 1 base to trimming and J lost 4 bases, with 13 bases between them. Germline V gene lookup returns CDR1 SGHNT and CDR2 YENEEA. This CDR3 reads CASSLGQVKGTEAFF. The CDR3 DNA reads as TGTGCCAGCAGCTTAGGACAGGTAAAGGGCACTGAAGCTTTCTTT.

The chain is built from TRBV5-4 and TRBJ1-1; no definite D call. The germline V gene encodes CDR1 SGHNT and CDR2 YYREEE (reference sequence). This CDR3 contains 15 residues. The V and J ends lost 0 bases and 3 bases respectively, with 12 bases between them. The CDR3 spells CASSLGHGGDTEAFF. For the CDR3, the DNA is TGTGCCAGCAGCTTGGGTCACGGCGGGGACACTGAAGCTTTCTTT. The full variable domain, completed using reference TRBV5-4 and TRBJ1-1, is ETGVTQSPTHLIKTRGQQVTLRCSSQSGHNTVSWYQQALGQGPQFIFQYYREEENGRGNFPPRFSGLQFPNYSSELNVNALELDDSALYLCASSLGHGGDTEAFFGQGTRLTVV.

The chain recombines TRBV28 with TRBJ2-2; 8 nucleotides align to TRBD1. CDR3 length: 16 amino acids. Germline V lookup: CDR1 MDHEN, CDR2 SYDVKM. J gave up 5 bases and V 5 bases, and 10 bases lay outside the gene matches. The CDR3 here is CASSPPDRGGTGELFF. DNA of the CDR3: TGTGCCAGCAGTCCTCCCGACAGGGGTGGAACCGGGGAGCTGTTTTTT. The whole variable domain, filled in from reference TRBV28 and TRBJ2-2, reads DVKVTQSSRYLVKRTGEKVFLECVQDMDHENMFWYRQDPGLGLRLIYFSYDVKMKEKGDIPEGYSVSREKKERFSLILESASTNQTSMYLCASSPPDRGGTGELFFGEGSRLTVL.

The V call is TRBV7-8, the J call TRBJ2-2; D possibly corresponds to TRBD1 (5 bases). CDR3 length: 13 amino acids. Germline values: CDR1 SGHVS, CDR2 FQNEAQ. V was clipped by 4 bases and J by 5 bases, with 8 bases between them. The CDR3 loop is CASSSDRTGELFF. The CDR3 nucleotides read TGTGCCAGCAGCTCCGACAGAACCGGGGAGCTGTTTTTT.

This sequence joins TRBV3-1 (or the pseudogene TRBV3-2) and TRBJ2-3; 11 bases line up with TRBD2. Looked up from germline, CDR1 is LGHDT and CDR2 is YNNKEL (reference sequence). With 2 bases clipped from V and 3 bases from J, the junction kept 4 bases outside the gene matches. CDR3 length equals 16 residues. The CDR3 loop is CASSQPSGRRTDTQYF. In nucleotides, the CDR3 is TGTGCCAGCAGCCAACCTAGCGGGAGGAGGACAGATACGCAGTATTTT.

The chain employs TRBV7-3 and TRBJ1-1, with a weak D call TRBD1 (5 bases). The germline V gene has CDR1 SGHTA and CDR2 FQGTGA. The CDR3 has 14 residues. The V end lost 5 bases, the J end lost 1 base, and 11 bases lay between the germline ends. CDR3 bases: TGTGCCAGCAGCCTCGCGGGGGAGAACACTGAAGCTTTCTTT. It encodes CASSLAGENTEAFF.